Following are 27 T cell receptor beta chains from one sample sequenced in a study of T cell responses to AZD1222 COVID-19 vaccine. Generated by immunoSEQ multiplex PCR, the TCRdb table keeps only in-frame clones and is missing some. The sample lists 100,000 to 150,000 clones, roughly 91% occurring once. The sequences come from peripheral blood, collected on day 0 of AZD1222 vaccination. The receptors originated from an adult in good health.

The CDR3 DNA follows: TGTGCCAGCAGTTTAGGGCCAGGGGAGATTCAGCCCCAGCATTTT. It translates to CASSLGPGEIQPQHF. The chain carries TRBV27 and TRBJ1-5, with D perhaps matching TRBD1 (6 bases). Trimming cost V 2 bases and J 6 bases, with 14 bases left between them. CDR1 is MNHEY, CDR2 SMNVEV, per germline (reference sequence). The CDR3 covers 15 residues.

The V and J genes are TRBV20-1 and TRBJ1-2; D is undetermined. Trimming cost V 3 bases and J 8 bases, with 10 bases left between them. Germline CDR1 is DFQATT and CDR2 is SNEGSKA (reference sequence). The CDR3 length is 11 residues. CDR3 sequence reads: CSARTGEGYTF. The CDR3 DNA reads TGCAGTGCTAGGACCGGGGAAGGCTACACCTTC.

The chain carries TRBV18 and TRBJ1-2; no definite D call. V lost 1 base and J 8 bases, leaving 11 bases between the germline ends. Germline CDR1 is KGHSH and CDR2 is LQKENI. The CDR3 is made up of 13 amino acids. The CDR3 nucleotides are TGTGCCAGCTCACCACGCGCAGAGGGCGGCTACACCTTC. It translates to CASSPRAEGGYTF.

The chain links TRBV27 to TRBJ1-5, with D unclear. The CDR3 is made up of 13 amino acids. The V gene lost 5 bases and the J gene lost 5 bases, with 10 bases spanning the gap. Germline lookup yields CDR1 MNHEY and CDR2 SMNVEV (reference sequence). In DNA, the CDR3 is TGTGCCAGCAGTCGGCAGGAATATCAGCCCCAGCATTTT. This gives the protein CASSRQEYQPQHF.

This clone is a singleton in its sample. This chain joins TRBV9 and TRBJ2-2; tentative D call: TRBD1 (6 bases). The length of the CDR3 is 16 residues. Deletions cut 0 bases from V and 4 bases from J, with 13 bases between. CDR1 and CDR2 (germline): SGDLS, YYNGEE. CDR3 in amino acids: CASSVVARGSTGELFF. The CDR3 DNA follows: TGTGCCAGCAGCGTAGTTGCGAGGGGGAGCACCGGGGAGCTGTTTTTT.

Here the CDR3 reads CSVGGRNTGELFF. As DNA, the CDR3 is TGCAGCGTTGGTGGGCGGAACACCGGGGAGCTGTTTTTT. The V gene is TRBV29-1, the J gene TRBJ2-2; D not certain. This CDR3 has 13 amino acids. Trimming removed 4 bases at V and 1 base at J, with 7 bases between. Germline CDR1 SQVTM, CDR2 ANQGSEA.

This chain joins TRBV27 and TRBJ2-7; TRBD2 matches 11 bases. Losses at the gene ends were 10 bases for V and 1 base for J; bases not matched to a gene: 3. The germline CDR1 and CDR2 sequences are MNHEY and SMNVEV (reference sequence). This CDR3 has 13 amino acids. The DNA of the CDR3 is TGTGCCATTAGACTAGCGGGGTCCTACGAGCAGTACTTC. This sequence encodes CAIRLAGSYEQYF.

The chain has TRBV27 and TRBJ2-7; TRBD2 is a possible D gene (6 bases). This CDR3 spans 15 amino acids. Germline V gene lookup returns CDR1 MNHEY and CDR2 SMNVEV (reference sequence). The germline V and J ends were trimmed by 4 bases and 0 bases, with 13 bases remaining between them. CDR3 in amino acids: CASSSTGGISYEQYF. CDR3 nucleotide sequence: TGTGCCAGCAGTTCTACCGGAGGGATCTCCTACGAGCAGTACTTC.

J is TRBJ1-2 and V is TRBV7-8, with D perhaps TRBD1 (6 bases). The CDR3 loop spans 16 amino acids. Germline assignment: CDR1 SGHVS and CDR2 FQNEAQ. V was trimmed by 1 base and J by 8 bases, leaving 20 bases between them. The CDR3 here is CASSLGSGQGLGGYTF. CDR3 DNA sequence: TGTGCCAGCAGCTTAGGTTCAGGGCAGGGGTTAGGCGGCTACACCTTC.

V gene TRBV30 combines with J gene TRBJ2-1, with TRBD2 as a possible D gene (5 bases). V lost 3 bases to trimming and J lost 11 bases, with 14 bases between them. The germline gives CDR1 GTSNPN, CDR2 SVGIG (reference sequence). This CDR3 has 12 residues. The CDR3 DNA is TGTGCCTGGAGCCCCACTAGAACTAAGCAGTTCTTC. Its translation: CAWSPTRTKQFF.

V usage is TRBV7-9 and J usage is TRBJ1-5, with a weak D call TRBD1 (5 bases). V lost 3 bases and J 1 base, leaving 10 bases between the germline ends. CDR1 SEHNR and CDR2 FQNEAQ come from the germline V gene (reference sequence). The length of the CDR3 is 15 residues. The CDR3 is CASSLGGGSNQPQHF. CDR3 in DNA: TGTGCCAGCAGCTTGGGCGGGGGAAGCAATCAGCCCCAGCATTTT.

The V call is TRBV30, the J call TRBJ2-3; D possibly matches TRBD1 or TRBD2 (5 bases each). Trimming took off 1 base at V and 2 bases at J, with 13 bases between the two ends. This CDR3 comprises 15 residues. Per germline, CDR1 GTSNPN and CDR2 SVGIG (reference sequence). The CDR3 sequence: CAWSAMGRNTDTQYF. The DNA of the CDR3 is TGTGCCTGGAGTGCCATGGGACGGAACACAGATACGCAGTATTTT.

This clone has only a few counts. The V gene is TRBV6-6, the J gene TRBJ1-5; tentative D call: TRBD1 (6 bases). Germline V gives CDR1 MNHNY, CDR2 SVGAGI (reference sequence). The ends were cut back, 6 bases at V and 1 base at J, with 16 bases in the middle. The CDR3 runs 16 residues. DNA for the CDR3: TGTGCCAGCAGACAGCGGGGACAAGGGAGCAATCAGCCCCAGCATTTT. Residues: CASRQRGQGSNQPQHF.

The chain couples TRBV28 to TRBJ2-1, with 7 bases identical to TRBD1. The germline V gene encodes CDR1 MDHEN and CDR2 SYDVKM. There are 17 residues in the CDR3. V was clipped by 5 bases and J by 1 base; unmatched bases: 11. The CDR3 DNA reads TGTGCCAGCAGTACCCGCAGGGGACAGTCATCCTACAATGAGCAGTTCTTC. This translates into CASSTRRGQSSYNEQFF.

The genes are TRBV6-2 or TRBV6-3 and TRBJ1-6, with a weak D call TRBD1 (5 bases). Trimming took off 0 bases at V and 17 bases at J, with 17 bases between the two ends. The CDR3 runs to 14 residues. Germline V CDR1 and CDR2: MNHEY, SVGEGT. The CDR3 loop reads CASSYSRRDSVIHF. The CDR3 DNA is TGTGCCAGCAGTTACTCGAGACGGGACTCTGTAATCCACTTT.

This clone was seen only a few times. The chain has TRBV7-8 and TRBJ2-7; D is possibly TRBD2 (5 bases). The CDR3 length is 16 residues. V was pared by 5 bases and J by 2 bases, with 19 bases between. CDR1 is SGHVS and CDR2 is FQNEAQ in the germline V gene. CDR3 nucleotide sequence: TGTGCCAGCAGCACCCAGCTAAGCGGTCGTCCCTACGAGCAGTACTTC. Residues: CASSTQLSGRPYEQYF.

V is TRBV10-1 and J is TRBJ2-3, with D perhaps matching TRBD2 (5 bases). Germline V gives CDR1 WNHNN, CDR2 SYGVQD (reference sequence). The germline V and J ends were trimmed by 7 bases and 2 bases, with 13 bases remaining between them. This CDR3 comprises 14 residues. CDR3 in amino acids: CASTDWSVTDTQYF. As DNA, the CDR3 is TGCGCCAGCACGGACTGGAGCGTCACAGATACGCAGTATTTT.

The rearrangement links TRBV7-9 to TRBJ1-2; 10 bases agree with TRBD1. After removal of 3 bases from V and 7 bases from J, the junction contained 14 bases not matched to a gene. Germline CDR1 SEHNR, CDR2 FQNEAQ (reference sequence). This CDR3 spans 17 amino acids. The CDR3 loop is CASSFFARRGQGSGYTF. The CDR3 bases are TGTGCCAGCAGCTTTTTTGCCCGAAGGGGACAGGGGTCTGGCTACACCTTC.

This clone showed up just once. The chain recombines TRBV25-1 with TRBJ1-3; 10 bases fit TRBD1. This CDR3 region has 15 residues. V was pared by 1 base and J by 4 bases, with 1 base of the junction left unmatched. The germline CDR1 and CDR2 sequences are MGHDK and SYGVNS. The CDR3: CASSEWGQGGNTIYF. DNA of the CDR3: TGTGCCAGCAGTGAATGGGGACAGGGGGGAAACACCATATATTTT.

The chain carries TRBV19 and TRBJ1-4; D is uncertain. This CDR3 contains 15 residues. Trimming cost V 3 bases and J 8 bases, with 16 bases left between them. Germline assignment: CDR1 LNHDA and CDR2 SQIVND (reference sequence). The CDR3 DNA reads TGTGCCAGTAGTATTAGGGCGGGCCCCAGGGAAAAACTGTTTTTT. Its translation is CASSIRAGPREKLFF. Full variable domain (remainder filled in from reference TRBV19 and TRBJ1-4): DGGITQSPKYLFRKEGQNVTLSCEQNLNHDAMYWYRQDPGQGLRLIYYSQIVNDFQKGDIAEGYSVSREKKESFPLTVTSAQKNPTAFYLCASSIRAGPREKLFFGSGTQLSVL.

The chain has TRBV25-1 and TRBJ2-1; D assignment may be TRBD1 or TRBD2 (6 bases each). Looked up from germline, CDR1 is MGHDK and CDR2 is SYGVNS. Trimming cost V 6 bases and J 8 bases, with 29 bases left between them. The CDR3 is made up of 18 amino acids. The chain's CDR3 is CASSATGSAGPINHEQFF. CDR3 DNA sequence: TGTGCCAGCAGCGCCACAGGGAGCGCGGGACCAATAAACCATGAGCAGTTCTTC.

This clone was observed a few times. V is TRBV5-1 and J is TRBJ2-5, with 12 nucleotides matching TRBD2. Germline V gene lookup returns CDR1 SGHRS and CDR2 YFSETQ. V shed 3 bases and J 2 bases; nucleotides not matched to a gene: 11. CDR3 length: 18 residues. The CDR3 protein is CASSSGSTSGGVQETQYF. The CDR3 DNA reads TGCGCCAGCAGCTCGGGATCGACTAGCGGGGGAGTACAAGAGACCCAGTACTTC.

The CDR3 DNA reads as TGCGCCAGCAGCTTGGATCGGCTCTCAACTAATGAAAAACTGTTTTTT. This encodes CASSLDRLSTNEKLFF. The rearrangement uses TRBV5-1 and TRBJ1-4; D not resolved. The V end lost 0 bases, the J end lost 0 bases, and 9 bases lay between the germline ends. The CDR3 spans 16 residues. Germline assignment: CDR1 SGHRS and CDR2 YFSETQ.

J is TRBJ1-1 and V is TRBV7-2; TRBD1 might be the D (6 bases). Trimming left V 1 base short and J 4 bases short, with 10 bases between. CDR1 is SGHTA and CDR2 is FQGNSA in the germline V gene. The CDR3 has 14 amino acids. CDR3 in DNA: TGTGCCAGCAGCTTAGTGGGACATAGCACTGAAGCTTTCTTT. The encoded protein is CASSLVGHSTEAFF.

Of note for this clone: The identical CDR3 is also encoded by other nucleotide sequences in the sample. The chain combines TRBV4-2 with TRBJ1-2, with TRBD1 as a possible D gene (5 bases). This CDR3 is built from 13 residues. CDR1 and CDR2 (germline): LGHNA, YNFKEQ. The V gene lost 1 base and the J gene lost 6 bases, with 9 bases spanning the gap. The CDR3 here is CASSQGQGDGYTF. The CDR3 DNA is TGTGCCAGCAGCCAAGGCCAAGGGGATGGCTACACCTTC.

This clone appeared a single time. The J gene is TRBJ2-3, the V gene TRBV9, with D possibly being TRBD1 (6 bases). V lost 0 bases, J lost 2 bases, and 10 bases lay in between. Germline loops: CDR1 SGDLS, CDR2 YYNGEE. The CDR3 runs 15 residues. The CDR3 region has the DNA TGTGCCAGCAGCGTAGCAGCAGGGGTCACAGATACGCAGTATTTT. Encoded protein: CASSVAAGVTDTQYF.

This clone is a singleton in its sample. The gene calls are TRBV12-1 and TRBJ2-7. TRBV12-1 is a pseudogene segment. The CDR3 spans 11 residues. The chain's CDR3 is CASSFMGEQYF. CDR3 in DNA: TGTGCCAGCAGCTTCATGGGGGAGCAGTACTTC.